This TCR beta chain is from a study of T cell responses to AZD1222 COVID-19 vaccine. Study-level findings and limits: Seropositive at baseline were only six AZD1222 recipients. Most donors were white British, females outnumbered males, and clonal diversity was possibly underestimated.

Samples with a second dose at about 4 or about 12 weeks were pooled together. With respect to this clone: Its matching antigen is unknown.

CDR1 is SQVTM, CDR2 ANQGSEA, per germline. V was pared by 5 bases and J by 4 bases, with 11 bases between. The CDR3 covers 13 residues. The assay was immunoSEQ multiplex PCR, and TCRdb's table has in-frame clones only and misses some. The repertoire includes under 110,000 clones, about 90% of them detected once, and more than 8.5% sits in the top ten. The receptor comes from an adult who received the AZD1222 COVID-19 vaccine. The starting material was peripheral blood, obtained 28 days after the second AZD1222 dose. The gene calls are TRBV29-1 and TRBJ2-2; possibly TRBD1 for D (6 bases). CDR3 coding DNA: TGCAGCGTTCAACCACAGGGCACCGGGGAGCTGTTTTTT. This encodes CSVQPQGTGELFF.